Following are 2 T cell receptor beta chains from one sample sequenced in a study of blood T cell repertoires in COVID-19. The protocol was immunoSEQ multiplex PCR, while the TCRdb copy is restricted to in-frame clones and leaves out a portion. Among over 200,000 clones listed, 65% to 90% were seen once. The material sequenced was PBMCs or T cells enriched from blood (not recorded which). All receptors come from a woman in her 30s who had been exposed to COVID-19.

This clone was observed once. The chain uses TRBV7-8 and TRBJ1-5; TRBD1 matches 7 bases. The J segment lost 1 base and the V segment lost 5 bases, leaving 5 bases of the junction unmatched. CDR3 length: 15 residues. Germline V lookup: CDR1 SGHVS, CDR2 FQNEAQ. CDR3 sequence: CASSRRDSSNQPQHF. CDR3 coding DNA: TGTGCCAGCAGCCGGAGGGACAGCAGCAATCAGCCCCAGCATTTT.

V usage is TRBV10-2 and J usage is TRBJ1-4; 7 bases fit TRBD1. CDR3 length: 14 amino acids. Looked up from germline, CDR1 is WSHSY and CDR2 is SAAADI. V shed 3 bases and J 8 bases; nucleotides not matched to a gene: 6. This CDR3 reads CASSEGGRGEKLFF. The DNA for the CDR3 is TGCGCCAGCAGTGAAGGGGGCCGTGGGGAAAAACTGTTTTTT.